Reported below is one T cell receptor (beta chain). The target antigen is unknown. J gave up 8 bases and V 6 bases, and 12 bases lay outside the gene matches. Germline CDR1 reads MNHEY; CDR2 reads SVGAGI. This CDR3 comprises 15 residues. The data originate from a study of T-cell memory formation after mild COVID-19. Findings and limits, study-wide: Contracting clones from day 15 to 85 showed balanced CD4/CD8; later expanders favored CD4+. Mainly CM and EM harbored the contracting CD4+ clones; mainly EMRA harbored the CD8+ ones. Prior to infection, memory already included some responding clones, suggesting cross-reactive memory joined.

MiXCR, run by TCRdb on the 5' RACE reads, gives a single entry per CDR3 protein. The sample yields 450,000 to 650,000 distinct CDR3 sequences, 18% seen once. The TCR was taken from an adult woman who had mild COVID-19 (a few samples of this study predate the infection). Cell type and time point are not known. V and J are TRBV6-5 and TRBJ2-1, with 8 bases that match TRBD1. Sequencing was carried out using PBMCs or a T cell subset sorted from them (not recorded which). The CDR3 spells CASSRDRGGTDEQFF. CDR3 nucleotides: TGTGCCAGCAGCAGAGACAGGGGAGGTACGGATGAGCAGTTCTTC.